The next 25 T cell receptor beta chains were all read from a single sample in a study of blood T cell repertoires in COVID-19 (TCRdb year 2020). The method was the immunoSEQ multiplex PCR assay. What TCRdb holds here is the immuneACCESS table cut down to in-frame rearrangements. Part of the clones is not present; checked against another copy, under half of the missing clones reflect an unresolved V gene, and the others are unexplained. For this sample there are 350,000 to 450,000 clones; nearly 90% appear just once. Jointly, the top ten make up roughly 1.4% of the sample. Input material: PBMCs or T cells enriched from blood (not recorded which). These receptors all come from a woman aged 18-35 years who had been exposed to COVID-19.

CDR3 in DNA: TGTGCCAGCTCAATCAACGGGGGGCTGGCTGAAGCTTTCTTT. This encodes CASSINGGLAEAFF. This rearrangement joins TRBV18 to TRBJ1-1; possibly TRBD1 for D (6 bases). The CDR3 loop spans 14 amino acids. Deletions cut 5 bases from V and 6 bases from J, with 16 bases between. Germline assignment: CDR1 KGHSH and CDR2 LQKENI.

Regarding this clone: Other nucleotide sequences from this sample produce the same CDR3. The CDR3 protein is CASSPDRNGYTF. The CDR3 bases are TGTGCCAGCAGTCCGGACAGAAATGGCTACACCTTC. The J gene is TRBJ1-2, the V gene TRBV7-8; perhaps TRBD1 as D (6 bases). The CDR3 consists of 12 residues. V was trimmed by 6 bases and J by 6 bases, leaving 11 bases between them. Germline V lookup: CDR1 SGHVS, CDR2 FQNEAQ. The full variable domain, with the rest looked up from reference TRBV7-8 and TRBJ1-2, is GAGVSQSPRYKVAKRGQDVALRCDPISGHVSLFWYQQALGQGPEFLTYFQNEAQLDKSGLPSDRFFAERPEGSVSTLKIQRTQQEDSAVYLCASSPDRNGYTFGSGTRLTVV.

This clone was counted a few times. V is TRBV5-4 and J is TRBJ2-7, with 7 bases matching TRBD2. Germline lookup yields CDR1 SGHNT and CDR2 YYREEE (reference sequence). V lost 0 bases and J lost 7; bases outside the gene matches: 10. The CDR3 runs 15 residues. The DNA of the CDR3 is TGTGCCAGCAGCTTGGTTGGGGGAGGGCCAAAGGAGCAGTACTTC. The encoded protein is CASSLVGGGPKEQYF.

J is TRBJ2-5 and V is TRBV28; TRBD2 might be the D (6 bases). Germline values: CDR1 MDHEN, CDR2 SYDVKM. Trimming took 8 bases from V and 2 from J, leaving 18 bases between them. CDR3 length: 15 residues. The CDR3 here is CASRRSGLQQETQYF. In DNA, the CDR3 is TGTGCCAGCCGACGGAGCGGGTTACAACAAGAGACCCAGTACTTC.

This sequence joins TRBV19 and TRBJ2-2, with D maybe TRBD2 (6 bases). V lost 2 bases, J lost 3 bases, and 16 bases lay in between. Germline CDR1 reads LNHDA; CDR2 reads SQIVND (reference sequence). This CDR3 comprises 17 residues. The CDR3: CASSIFYPVADTGELFF. In DNA form, the CDR3 reads TGTGCCAGTAGTATATTTTACCCAGTAGCGGACACCGGGGAGCTGTTTTTT.

The chain links TRBV5-5 to TRBJ2-4; 7 bases align to TRBD1. From germline, CDR1 is SGHKS and CDR2 YYEKEE (reference sequence). With 4 bases clipped from V and 8 bases from J, the junction kept 3 bases outside the gene matches. This CDR3 has 12 residues. CDR3 coding DNA: TGTGCCAGCAGCCGACAGGGAGACATTCAGTACTTC. It codes for CASSRQGDIQYF. The whole variable domain, filled in from reference TRBV5-5 and TRBJ2-4, reads DAGVTQSPTHLIKTRGQQVTLRCSPISGHKSVSWYQQVLGQGPQFIFQYYEKEERGRGNFPDRFSARQFPNYSSELNVNALLLGDSALYLCASSRQGDIQYFGAGTRLSVL.

The chain combines TRBV9 with TRBJ2-7, with 8 bases lining up with TRBD1. Per germline, CDR1 SGDLS and CDR2 YYNGEE. With 0 bases clipped from V and 1 base from J, the junction kept 15 bases outside the gene matches. The CDR3 is 19 amino acids. The DNA for the CDR3 is TGTGCCAGCAGCGTAGCCAGTCCAACGCAGGGGGCCCAATCCTACGAGCAGTACTTC. Translated, it gives CASSVASPTQGAQSYEQYF.

DNA of the CDR3: TGTGCCATCAGTGAGGAAGGACAGGGTTACGGCTACACCTTC. Translating gives CAISEEGQGYGYTF. The chain combines TRBV10-3 with TRBJ1-2; 8 bases fit TRBD1. The length of the CDR3 is 14 residues. CDR1 and CDR2 (germline): ENHRY, SYGVKD. J gave up 8 bases and V 2 bases, and 7 bases lay outside the gene matches.

J is TRBJ2-7 and V is TRBV15, with TRBD1 identical over 9 bases. Germline CDR1 is LNHNV and CDR2 is YYDKDF (reference sequence). After removal of 0 bases from V and 4 bases from J, the junction contained 7 bases not matched to a gene. The CDR3 has 16 amino acids. The CDR3 is CATSRDSGQGWYEQYF. The CDR3 coding sequence is TGTGCCACCAGCAGAGATTCTGGACAGGGGTGGTACGAGCAGTACTTC.

V gene TRBV7-9 combines with J gene TRBJ2-3; D may be TRBD2 (6 bases). The germline gives CDR1 SEHNR, CDR2 FQNEAQ (reference sequence). The CDR3 extends over 16 amino acids. Trimming stripped 5 bases from V and 2 bases from J, with 17 bases between. The CDR3 protein is CASSPTSGQNTDTQYF. The CDR3 DNA reads TGTGCCAGCAGCCCCACGAGCGGGCAAAACACAGATACGCAGTATTTT.

This rearrangement joins TRBV5-8 to TRBJ1-1; 8 bases are shared with TRBD1. Unmatched junction bases numbered 6, after V lost 4 bases and J lost 1 base. Per germline, CDR1 SGHTS and CDR2 YDEGEE. The CDR3 totals 15 residues. This CDR3 reads CASSATGTGNTEAFF. The CDR3 region has the DNA TGTGCCAGCAGCGCGACCGGGACAGGGAACACTGAAGCTTTCTTT. The variable domain in full, completed from reference TRBV5-8 and TRBJ1-1, reads EAGVTQSPTHLIKTRGQQATLRCSPISGHTSVYWYQQALGLGLQFLLWYDEGEERNRGNFPPRFSGRQFPNYSSELNVNALELEDSALYLCASSATGTGNTEAFFGQGTRLTVV.

The CDR3 is CASSAVLRNTEAFF. The CDR3 nucleotides are TGTGCCAGCAGCGCAGTTTTACGGAACACTGAAGCTTTCTTT. The V and J genes are TRBV9 and TRBJ1-1; D uncertain. Deletions cut 3 bases from V and 1 base from J, with 10 bases between. Germline assignment: CDR1 SGDLS and CDR2 YYNGEE. The length of the CDR3 is 14 residues.

This chain connects TRBV5-6 to TRBJ1-1, with a weak D call TRBD1 (6 bases). V was trimmed by 4 bases and J by 1 base, leaving 17 bases between them. The CDR3 contains 16 residues. Germline V gene sequence: CDR1 SGHDT, CDR2 YYEEEE. CDR3 DNA: TGTGCCAGCAGCCCGATGACAGGCCTCCAGAACACTGAAGCTTTCTTT. Its translation: CASSPMTGLQNTEAFF.

The chain couples TRBV27 to TRBJ2-1; 10 bases match TRBD1. Germline CDR1 and CDR2: MNHEY and SMNVEV (reference sequence). J was trimmed by 5 bases and V by 2 bases; bases with no gene match: 3. The CDR3 has 15 amino acids. As DNA, the CDR3 is TGTGCCAGCAGTTTAGGGACAGGGGCGAACAATGAGCAGTTCTTC. It yields the protein CASSLGTGANNEQFF.

The chain combines TRBV11-2 with TRBJ2-3, with TRBD2 matching over 7 bases. CDR1 is SGHAT and CDR2 is FQNNGV in the germline V gene. CDR3 length: 16 amino acids. The V segment lost 1 base and the J segment 1 base; nucleotides outside the gene matches: 5. The CDR3 loop is CASSLVAGVGTDTQYF. CDR3 in DNA: TGTGCCAGCAGCTTAGTTGCGGGAGTGGGCACAGATACGCAGTATTTT.

This clone was seen once. The chain recombines TRBV3-1 (or the pseudogene TRBV3-2) with TRBJ1-2; D perhaps matches TRBD1 (5 bases). The CDR3 sequence is 16 residues long. Germline loops: CDR1 LGHDT, CDR2 YNNKEL (reference sequence). Trimming left V 0 bases short and J 8 bases short, with 19 bases between. CDR3 DNA sequence: TGTGCCAGCAGCCAAGACCAGGCAGGGCGCGGTTGGGGCTACACCTTC. Amino acid sequence: CASSQDQAGRGWGYTF.

This sequence joins TRBV5-8 and TRBJ2-3; 8 bases align to TRBD2. The V and J ends lost 6 bases and 3 bases, in that order; junction bases with no gene match: 6. Looked up from germline, CDR1 is SGHTS and CDR2 is YDEGEE. The CDR3 has 14 amino acids. CDR3 amino acids: CASTPGGGTDTQYF. The CDR3, as DNA: TGTGCCAGCACCCCCGGGGGGGGGACAGATACGCAGTATTTT.

This chain uses TRBV6-2 or TRBV6-3 with TRBJ1-4; possibly TRBD1 for D (5 bases). The CDR3 totals 17 residues. Germline V lookup: CDR1 MNHEY, CDR2 SVGEGT. Trimming took off 2 bases at V and 7 bases at J, with 20 bases between the two ends. For the CDR3, the DNA is TGTGCCAGCAGTTACGAGCCGACAGAGTCATGGGGTGAAAAACTGTTTTTT. Translating gives CASSYEPTESWGEKLFF.

The rearrangement joins TRBV2 to TRBJ2-7, with 7 nucleotides matching TRBD2. In germline, CDR1 is SNHLY, CDR2 FYNNEI. Losses at the gene ends were 3 bases for V and 6 bases for J; bases not matched to a gene: 8. The CDR3 spans 14 residues. Here the CDR3 reads CASSEPAGTTEQYF. The CDR3 nucleotides read TGTGCCAGCAGTGAGCCGGCAGGGACTACCGAGCAGTACTTC.

The chain has TRBV5-5 and TRBJ2-7; perhaps TRBD2 as D (6 bases). CDR3 length equals 16 residues. Germline-derived CDR1 and CDR2 are SGHKS and YYEKEE (reference sequence). V was clipped by 0 bases and J by 0 bases, with 13 bases between them. CDR3 coding DNA: TGTGCCAGCAGCTTGGCTGGACCCGGGGGCTCCTACGAGCAGTACTTC. It specifies CASSLAGPGGSYEQYF.

This chain links TRBV4-2 with TRBJ2-7; 11 bases match TRBD2. The CDR3 is made up of 17 amino acids. V was clipped by 1 base and J by 0 bases; unmatched bases: 5. Looked up from germline, CDR1 is LGHNA and CDR2 is YNFKEQ. CDR3 nucleotide sequence: TGTGCCAGCAGCCAAGCACTAGCGGGAGTCAACTCCTACGAGCAGTACTTC. This encodes CASSQALAGVNSYEQYF.

The gene calls are TRBV7-2 and TRBJ1-2; TRBD1 might be the D (5 bases). The germline V gene has CDR1 SGHTA and CDR2 FQGNSA. Trimming cost V 10 bases and J 3 bases, with 12 bases left between them. CDR3 length: 12 residues. The CDR3 sequence is CAIQGGDYGYTF. The DNA for the CDR3 is TGTGCCATTCAGGGAGGGGACTATGGCTACACCTTC.

The chain couples TRBV3-1 (or the pseudogene TRBV3-2) to TRBJ1-5; unclear D gene. The germline CDR1 and CDR2 sequences are LGHDT and YNNKEL (reference sequence). Trimming took 3 bases from V and 7 from J, leaving 13 bases between them. This CDR3 spans 14 amino acids. The CDR3 DNA follows: TGTGCCAGCAGCCAGGTGGGTTTCGGGCAGCCCCAGCATTTT. It is translated as CASSQVGFGQPQHF.

The V gene is TRBV11-2, the J gene TRBJ2-7; 14 bases match TRBD2. Germline trimming cut 5 bases from V and 4 bases from J; bases unmatched to any gene: 10. The CDR3 has 17 amino acids. The germline CDR1 and CDR2 sequences are SGHAT and FQNNGV. The CDR3 reads CASSAIGTSGRRYEQYF. The CDR3 bases are TGTGCCAGCAGCGCGATAGGGACTAGCGGGAGAAGGTACGAGCAGTACTTC. Together with reference TRBV11-2 and TRBJ2-7, the CDR3 gives the full variable domain: EAGVAQSPRYKIIEKRQSVAFWCNPISGHATLYWYQQILGQGPKLLIQFQNNGVVDDSQLPKDRFSAERLKGVDSTLKIQPAKLEDSAVYLCASSAIGTSGRRYEQYFGPGTRLTVT.

This clone came up a few times. The rearrangement uses TRBV7-2 and TRBJ1-1, with TRBD1 as a possible D gene (6 bases). V was trimmed by 6 bases and J by 5 bases, leaving 19 bases between them. The V gene's germline CDR1 is SGHTA and CDR2 FQGNSA. This CDR3 is 15 amino acids long. The CDR3 DNA is TGTGCCAGCAGTACCGAGTACAGGGTTAAAACTGAAGCTTTCTTT. Protein sequence: CASSTEYRVKTEAFF.